A selection of T cell receptor beta chains follows, all from one sample in a study of breast tumors, draining lymph nodes, adjacent tissues. TCRdb passed the multiplex PCR reads through MiXCR, listing each CDR3 protein once. The profile shows about 100,000 distinct CDR3 sequences, approximately 21% of them singletons. The sample was axillary lymph node tissue. Receptors originate from a female donor with breast cancer. Some clones in this sample may be carry-over from other donors' samples. The CDR3 runs from the conserved cysteine through the conserved F or W. D genes are given only for firm matches. Part of the rows lack a size; the others show once, few, many or a class for expanded clones.

>TRBJ2-1|TRBV27|few|.
TGTGCCAGCAGTTTAAGAGACCTCTACAATGAGCAGTTCTTC
CASSLRDLYNEQFF
>TRBJ1-6|TRBV18|.|.
TGTGCCAGCTCACCATCGGTTGCCACGTATAATTCACCCCCCCACTTT
CASSPSVATYNSPPHF
>TRBJ2-7|TRBV20-1|.|.
TGCAGTGCCTCCGTGTCCTACGAGCAGTACTTC
CSASVSYEQYF
>TRBJ2-5|TRBV3-1|many|.
TGTGCCAGCAGCCAAGTCGCCGGGGGTTCCCAAGAGACCCAGTACTTC
CASSQVAGGSQETQYF
>TRBJ1-2|TRBV6-7|.|.
TGTGCCAGCAGTCGAACCCCTTACCGGGAACTTCCTTGCCAACTTAACTATGGCTACACCTTC
CASSRTPYRELPCQLNYGYTF
>TRBJ1-2|TRBV5-1|many|.
TGCGCCAGCAGCCCCGAGTTGGGCTATGGCTACACCTTC
CASSPELGYGYTF
>TRBJ2-7|TRBV11-2|many|.
TGTGCCAGCAGCCTGGGGGGGGGCATTTACGAGCAGTACTTC
CASSLGGGIYEQYF
>TRBJ2-3|TRBV7-3|many|.
TGTGCCAGCAGCTTAACGCCCGGCACAGATACGCAGTATTTT
CASSLTPGTDTQYF
>TRBJ1-1|TRBV12-3/TRBV12-4|.|.
TGTGCCAGCAATGCAGGGGAGGGGAACACTGAAGCTTTCTTT
CASNAGEGNTEAFF
>TRBJ2-7|TRBV7-2|many|.
TGTGCCAGCAGCTTAGCGGGCCCGCCCTACGAGCAGTACTTC
CASSLAGPPYEQYF
>TRBJ2-7|TRBV28|many|TRBD1
TGTGCCAGCAGCCTGAGGACAGGGCAGTTAGTGGAGCAGTACTTC
CASSLRTGQLVEQYF